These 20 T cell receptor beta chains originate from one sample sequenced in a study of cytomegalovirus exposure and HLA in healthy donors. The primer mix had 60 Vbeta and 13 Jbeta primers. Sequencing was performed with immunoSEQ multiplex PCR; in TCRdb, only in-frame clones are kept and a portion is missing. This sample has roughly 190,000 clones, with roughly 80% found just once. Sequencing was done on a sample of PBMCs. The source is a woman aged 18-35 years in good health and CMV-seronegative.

The DNA for the CDR3 is TGTGCCAGCAGCTTCGACAGGGGGGATTATGGCTACACCTTC. It yields the protein CASSFDRGDYGYTF. The genes are TRBV11-2 and TRBJ1-2; TRBD1 agrees at 9 bases. The V gene end was trimmed by 3 bases and the J gene end by 5 bases; junction bases not matched to a gene: 4. CDR3 length equals 14 residues. The germline V gene has CDR1 SGHAT and CDR2 FQNNGV.

DNA for the CDR3: TGTGCCAGTAGCCATAGACAGGATCAGCCCCAGCATTTT. It translates to CASSHRQDQPQHF. The chain combines TRBV19 with TRBJ1-5, with D possibly being TRBD1 (6 bases). The CDR3 has 13 amino acids. V gave up 6 bases and J gave up 5 bases, with 11 bases separating them. Germline V lookup: CDR1 LNHDA, CDR2 SQIVND (reference sequence).

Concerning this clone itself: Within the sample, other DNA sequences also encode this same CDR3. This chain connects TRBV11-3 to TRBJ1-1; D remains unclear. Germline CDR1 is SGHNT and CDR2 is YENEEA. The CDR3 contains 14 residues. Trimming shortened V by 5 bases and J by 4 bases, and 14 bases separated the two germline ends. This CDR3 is CASSLGGSVTEAFF. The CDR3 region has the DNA TGTGCCAGCAGCCTAGGAGGGAGTGTCACTGAAGCTTTCTTT. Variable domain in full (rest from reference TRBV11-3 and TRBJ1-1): EAGVVQSPRYKIIEKKQPVAFWCNPISGHNTLYWYLQNLGQGPELLIRYENEEAVDDSQLPKDRFSAERLKGVDSTLKIQPAELGDSAVYLCASSLGGSVTEAFFGQGTRLTVV.

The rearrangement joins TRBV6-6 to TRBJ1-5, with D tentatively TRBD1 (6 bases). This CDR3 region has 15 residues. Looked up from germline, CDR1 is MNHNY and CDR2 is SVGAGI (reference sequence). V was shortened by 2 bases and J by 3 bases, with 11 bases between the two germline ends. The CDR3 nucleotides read TGTGCCAGCAGTTACAGGGACATGGTCAATCAGCCCCAGCATTTT. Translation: CASSYRDMVNQPQHF.

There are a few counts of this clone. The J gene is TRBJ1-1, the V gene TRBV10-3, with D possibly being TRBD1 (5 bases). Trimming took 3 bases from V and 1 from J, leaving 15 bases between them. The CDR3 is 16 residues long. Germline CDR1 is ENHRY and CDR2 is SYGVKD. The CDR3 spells CAISDRDSSWNTEAFF. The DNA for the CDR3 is TGTGCCATCAGTGACCGGGACTCGTCTTGGAACACTGAAGCTTTCTTT.

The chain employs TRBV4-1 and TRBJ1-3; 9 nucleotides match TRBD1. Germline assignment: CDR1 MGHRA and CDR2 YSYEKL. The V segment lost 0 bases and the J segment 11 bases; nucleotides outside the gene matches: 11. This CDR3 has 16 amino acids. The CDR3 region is CASSQEGQGGFAAIYF. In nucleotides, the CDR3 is TGCGCCAGCAGCCAAGAGGGACAGGGAGGATTTGCGGCCATATATTTT.

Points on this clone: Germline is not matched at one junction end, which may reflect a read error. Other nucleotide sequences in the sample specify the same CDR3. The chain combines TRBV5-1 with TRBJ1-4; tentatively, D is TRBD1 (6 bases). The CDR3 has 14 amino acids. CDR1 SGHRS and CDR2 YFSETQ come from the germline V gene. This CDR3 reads CASSLAGVNEKLFF. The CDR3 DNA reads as TGCGCCAGTAGCTTGGCAGGGGTTAATGAAAAACTGTTTTTT.

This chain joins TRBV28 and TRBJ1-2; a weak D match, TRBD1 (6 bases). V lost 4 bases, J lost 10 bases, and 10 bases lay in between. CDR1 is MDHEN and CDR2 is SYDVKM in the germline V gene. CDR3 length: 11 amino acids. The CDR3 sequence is CASSYRADYTF. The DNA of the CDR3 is TGTGCCAGCAGTTACAGGGCTGACTACACCTTC.

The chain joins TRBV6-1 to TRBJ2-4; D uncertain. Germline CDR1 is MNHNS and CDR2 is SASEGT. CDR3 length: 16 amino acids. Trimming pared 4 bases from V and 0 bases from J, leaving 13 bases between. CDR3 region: CASSGSNTLAKNIQYF. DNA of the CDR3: TGTGCCAGCAGTGGGAGCAACACCCTAGCCAAAAACATTCAGTACTTC.

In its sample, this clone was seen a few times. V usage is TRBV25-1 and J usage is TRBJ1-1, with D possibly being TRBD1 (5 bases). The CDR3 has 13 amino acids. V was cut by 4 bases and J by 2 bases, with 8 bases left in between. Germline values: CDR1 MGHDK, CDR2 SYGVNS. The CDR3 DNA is TGTGCCAGCAGTGTACAGGATAACACTGAAGCTTTCTTT. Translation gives CASSVQDNTEAFF. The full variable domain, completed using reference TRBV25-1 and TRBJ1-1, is EADIYQTPRYLVIGTGKKITLECSQTMGHDKMYWYQQDPGMELHLIHYSYGVNSTEKGDLSSESTVSRIRTEHFPLTLESARPSHTSQYLCASSVQDNTEAFFGQGTRLTVV.

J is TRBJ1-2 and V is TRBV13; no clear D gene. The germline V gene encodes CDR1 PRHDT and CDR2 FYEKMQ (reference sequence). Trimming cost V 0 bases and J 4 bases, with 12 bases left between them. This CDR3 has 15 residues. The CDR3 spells CASSLGAHQVYGYTF. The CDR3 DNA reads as TGTGCCAGCAGCTTAGGGGCTCACCAAGTCTATGGCTACACCTTC. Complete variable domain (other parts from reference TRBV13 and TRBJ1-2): AAGVIQSPRHLIKEKRETATLKCYPIPRHDTVYWYQQGPGQDPQFLISFYEKMQSDKGSIPDRFSAQQFSDYHSELNMSSLELGDSALYFCASSLGAHQVYGYTFGSGTRLTVV.

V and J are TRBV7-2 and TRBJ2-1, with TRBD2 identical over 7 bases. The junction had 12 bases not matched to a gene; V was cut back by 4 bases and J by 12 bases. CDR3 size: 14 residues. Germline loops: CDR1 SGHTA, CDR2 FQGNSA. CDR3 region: CASSSSGTTIVQFF. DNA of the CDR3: TGTGCCAGCAGCTCTAGCGGTACAACAATAGTGCAGTTCTTC.

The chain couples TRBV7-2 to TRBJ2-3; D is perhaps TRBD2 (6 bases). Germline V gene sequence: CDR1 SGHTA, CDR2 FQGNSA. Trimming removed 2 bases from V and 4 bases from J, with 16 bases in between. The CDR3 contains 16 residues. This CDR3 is CASSLNPGGTPDTQYF. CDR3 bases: TGTGCCAGCAGCTTAAATCCTGGGGGGACCCCAGATACGCAGTATTTT.

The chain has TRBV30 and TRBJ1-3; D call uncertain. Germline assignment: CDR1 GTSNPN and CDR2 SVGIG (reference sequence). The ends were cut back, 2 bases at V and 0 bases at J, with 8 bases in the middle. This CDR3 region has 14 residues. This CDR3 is CAWSRGSSGNTIYF. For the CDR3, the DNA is TGTGCCTGGAGTAGAGGCAGCTCTGGAAACACCATATATTTT.

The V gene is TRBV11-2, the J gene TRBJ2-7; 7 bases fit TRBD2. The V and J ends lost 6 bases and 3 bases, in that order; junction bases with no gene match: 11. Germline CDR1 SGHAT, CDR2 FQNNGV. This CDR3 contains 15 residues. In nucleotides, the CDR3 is TGTGCCAGCAGGCGTCCCGGGACTAATCACTACGAGCAGTACTTC. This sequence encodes CASRRPGTNHYEQYF.

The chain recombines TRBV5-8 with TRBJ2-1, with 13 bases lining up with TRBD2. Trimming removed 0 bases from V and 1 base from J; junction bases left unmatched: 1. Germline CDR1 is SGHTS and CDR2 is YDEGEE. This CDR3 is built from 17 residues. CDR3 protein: CASSLGLAGGSYNEQFF. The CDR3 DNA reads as TGTGCCAGCAGCTTGGGACTAGCGGGAGGATCCTACAATGAGCAGTTCTTC. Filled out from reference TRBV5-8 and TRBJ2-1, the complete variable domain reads EAGVTQSPTHLIKTRGQQATLRCSPISGHTSVYWYQQALGLGLQFLLWYDEGEERNRGNFPPRFSGRQFPNYSSELNVNALELEDSALYLCASSLGLAGGSYNEQFFGPGTRLTVL.

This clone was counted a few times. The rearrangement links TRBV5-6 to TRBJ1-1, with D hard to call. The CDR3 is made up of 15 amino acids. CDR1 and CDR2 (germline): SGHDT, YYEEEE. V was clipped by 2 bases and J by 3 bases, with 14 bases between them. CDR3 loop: CASSFKVGLYTEAFF. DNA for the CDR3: TGTGCCAGCAGCTTCAAAGTGGGCCTCTACACTGAAGCTTTCTTT.

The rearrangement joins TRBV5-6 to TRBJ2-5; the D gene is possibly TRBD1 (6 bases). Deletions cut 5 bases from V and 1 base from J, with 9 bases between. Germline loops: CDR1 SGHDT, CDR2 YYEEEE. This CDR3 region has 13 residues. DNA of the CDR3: TGTGCCAGCAGGAGAGGGGGCCAAGAGACCCAGTACTTC. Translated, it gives CASRRGGQETQYF.

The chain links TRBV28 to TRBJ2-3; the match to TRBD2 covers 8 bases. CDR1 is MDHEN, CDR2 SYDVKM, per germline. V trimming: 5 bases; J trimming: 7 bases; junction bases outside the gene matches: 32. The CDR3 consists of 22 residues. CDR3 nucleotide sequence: TGTGCCAGCAGTCCCGGGTGGGAATATATTCGCGGGAGGCCCTCACCGTACAATACGCAGTATTTT. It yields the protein CASSPGWEYIRGRPSPYNTQYF.

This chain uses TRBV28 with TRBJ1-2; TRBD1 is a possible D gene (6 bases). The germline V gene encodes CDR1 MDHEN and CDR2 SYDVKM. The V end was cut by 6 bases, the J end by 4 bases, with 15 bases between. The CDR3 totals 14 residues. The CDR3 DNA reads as TGTGCCAGCAGCGAAGGACAGCCAAGCTATGGCTACACCTTC. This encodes CASSEGQPSYGYTF.